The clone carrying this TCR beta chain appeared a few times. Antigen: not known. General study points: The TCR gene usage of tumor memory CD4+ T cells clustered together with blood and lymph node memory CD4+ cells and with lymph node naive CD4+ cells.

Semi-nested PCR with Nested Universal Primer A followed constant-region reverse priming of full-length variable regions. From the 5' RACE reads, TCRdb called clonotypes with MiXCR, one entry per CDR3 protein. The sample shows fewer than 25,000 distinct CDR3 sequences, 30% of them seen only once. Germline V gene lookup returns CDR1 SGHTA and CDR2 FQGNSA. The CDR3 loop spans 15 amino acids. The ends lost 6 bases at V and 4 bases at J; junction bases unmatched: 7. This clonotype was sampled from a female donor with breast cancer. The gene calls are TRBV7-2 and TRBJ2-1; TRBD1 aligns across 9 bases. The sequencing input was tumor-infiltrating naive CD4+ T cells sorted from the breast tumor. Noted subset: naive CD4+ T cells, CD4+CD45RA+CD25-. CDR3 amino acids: CASSITGGWYNEQFF. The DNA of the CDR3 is TGTGCCAGCAGTATTACAGGGGGCTGGTACAATGAGCAGTTCTTC.